These 16 T cell receptor beta chains came from one sample sequenced in a study of CD8 T cells in Susac syndrome (dated by TCRdb to the late 2010s). Library method: the immunoSEQ multiplex PCR assay. RNA was extracted using the RNeasy kit, and about 0.5 to 1 ug of the RNA was reverse transcribed with random hexamers. TCRdb cleaned the public reads at Q25 with fastp, built clones with MiXCR and kept in-frame beta chains. Each entry merges the rows of one CDR3 protein and shows their most common DNA and genes. The sample table contains 95,000 to 150,000 distinct CDR3 sequences; only one count was recorded for roughly 95% of them. The ten largest clones represent approximately 0.15% of the sample. Material: CD4+ T cells from PBMCs. These receptors all come from a human donor with Susac syndrome.

The chain links TRBV5-1 to TRBJ2-7, with 7 bases identical to TRBD2. The CDR3 consists of 14 residues. Germline trimming cut 0 bases from V and 5 bases from J; bases unmatched to any gene: 5. Germline V CDR1 and CDR2: SGHRS, YFSETQ. The CDR3 loop is CASSLEGGPDEQYF. The CDR3 DNA is TGCGCCAGCAGCTTGGAGGGAGGGCCGGACGAGCAGTACTTC.

V gene TRBV2 combines with J gene TRBJ2-7; D assignment may be TRBD1 or TRBD2 (5 bases each). Germline V lookup: CDR1 SNHLY, CDR2 FYNNEI. The CDR3 runs to 14 residues. V lost 7 bases, J lost 2 bases, and 15 bases lay in between. The CDR3, as DNA: TGTGCCAGCAACATTGGTCGGGGACCCTACGAGCAGTACTTC. Residues: CASNIGRGPYEQYF.

In DNA form, the CDR3 reads TGTGCCAGCAGTCGTAATCTCGGGACAGCTAGCAATCAGCCCCAGCATTTT. It codes for CASSRNLGTASNQPQHF. The gene calls are TRBV12-3 or TRBV12-4 and TRBJ1-5, with 7 positions matching TRBD1. V was clipped by 5 bases and J by 0 bases; unmatched bases: 10. The CDR3 is 17 amino acids.

This chain uses TRBV20-1 with TRBJ1-2; D not resolved. Germline values: CDR1 DFQATT, CDR2 SNEGSKA (reference sequence). This CDR3 has 12 residues. Between the trimmed V and J ends, which lost 0 bases and 8 bases, there was a span of 10 bases. CDR3 sequence (DNA): TGCAGTGCTAGAGATGGAGGACGCGGCTACACCTTC. This translates into CSARDGGRGYTF.

This clonotype was picked up a small number of times. The rearrangement links TRBV20-1 to TRBJ1-3; D is perhaps TRBD1 (6 bases). The CDR3 has 12 amino acids. CDR1 DFQATT and CDR2 SNEGSKA come from the germline V gene (reference sequence). The germline V and J ends were trimmed by 7 bases and 3 bases, with 10 bases remaining between them. CDR3 in amino acids: CSGGQSGNTIYF. CDR3 bases: TGCAGTGGGGGGCAGAGTGGAAACACCATATATTTT.

This sequence joins TRBV20-1 and TRBJ2-1; D possibly corresponds to TRBD2 (6 bases). The V gene lost 2 bases and the J gene lost 1 base, with 9 bases spanning the gap. The germline V gene has CDR1 DFQATT and CDR2 SNEGSKA (reference sequence). This CDR3 contains 14 residues. CDR3 bases: TGCAGTGCTAGACCCGGGAGATCCTACAATGAGCAGTTCTTC. Translating it yields CSARPGRSYNEQFF.

The chain uses TRBV2 and TRBJ1-1; 8 bases match TRBD1. V was clipped by 4 bases and J by 6 bases; unmatched bases: 4. This CDR3 comprises 13 residues. The germline CDR1 and CDR2 sequences are SNHLY and FYNNEI. CDR3 nucleotide sequence: TGTGCCAGCAGTGGACAGGGGCTACCTGAAGCTTTCTTT. This codes for CASSGQGLPEAFF.

This clonotype occurred once. The gene calls are TRBV24-1 and TRBJ1-5; 12 bases match TRBD1. The germline gives CDR1 KGHDR, CDR2 SFDVKD. Unmatched junction bases numbered 11, after V lost 8 bases and J lost 1 base. CDR3 length: 18 amino acids. CDR3 protein: CATIRDRGRESSNQPQHF. Written as DNA, the CDR3 is TGTGCCACCATCCGGGACAGGGGGCGCGAGTCCAGCAATCAGCCCCAGCATTTT.

V is TRBV12-3 or TRBV12-4 and J is TRBJ2-7; tentative D call: TRBD1 (5 bases). V shed 5 bases and J shed 10 bases, with 15 bases lying between them. CDR3 length equals 12 residues. The CDR3 coding sequence is TGTGCCAGCAGTCCGACCCGGACACTCCAGTACTTC. Amino acid sequence: CASSPTRTLQYF.

V is TRBV5-4 and J is TRBJ2-1, with TRBD1 matching over 7 bases. The CDR3 sequence is 15 residues long. The V gene's germline CDR1 is SGHNT and CDR2 YYREEE (reference sequence). The ends lost 1 base at V and 5 bases at J; junction bases unmatched: 6. CDR3 DNA: TGTGCCAGCAGCTTGCTGTCAGGGGGACACAATGAGCAGTTCTTC. Protein: CASSLLSGGHNEQFF.

The V and J genes are TRBV15 and TRBJ2-6; 8 bases fit TRBD1. Germline lookup yields CDR1 LNHNV and CDR2 YYDKDF (reference sequence). V was clipped by 3 bases and J by 0 bases; unmatched bases: 4. CDR3 size: 17 residues. The CDR3 is CATSRDREISGANVLTF. DNA of the CDR3: TGTGCCACCAGCAGGGACAGGGAGATCTCTGGGGCCAACGTCCTGACTTTC.

The chain has TRBV20-1 and TRBJ2-1, with unresolved D. Germline CDR1 and CDR2: DFQATT and SNEGSKA (reference sequence). The V gene lost 4 bases and the J gene lost 7 bases, with 5 bases spanning the gap. This CDR3 comprises 10 residues. CDR3: CSATGNEQFF. The CDR3 DNA sequence: TGCAGTGCTACCGGGAATGAGCAGTTCTTC.

The rearrangement joins TRBV5-4 to TRBJ2-3; 10 nucleotides line up with TRBD1. With V trimmed by 9 bases and J by 2 bases, 3 bases remained unmatched. The CDR3 runs 13 residues. In germline, CDR1 is SGHNT, CDR2 YYREEE (reference sequence). CDR3 DNA sequence: TGTGCCACCGGGACAGGGGCCACAGATACGCAGTATTTT. This sequence encodes CATGTGATDTQYF.

The V call is TRBV7-8, the J call TRBJ1-5; the D is unclear. The V end was cut by 1 base, the J end by 4 bases, with 8 bases between. CDR1 and CDR2 (germline): SGHVS, FQNEAQ. This CDR3 has 14 residues. CDR3 in amino acids: CASSLVTENQPQHF. DNA for the CDR3: TGTGCCAGCAGCTTAGTAACGGAAAATCAGCCCCAGCATTTT. The whole variable domain, filled in from reference TRBV7-8 and TRBJ1-5, reads GAGVSQSPRYKVAKRGQDVALRCDPISGHVSLFWYQQALGQGPEFLTYFQNEAQLDKSGLPSDRFFAERPEGSVSTLKIQRTQQEDSAVYLCASSLVTENQPQHFGDGTRLSIL.

The chain carries TRBV5-1 and TRBJ2-3; TRBD1 aligns across 8 bases. Trimming removed 4 bases from V and 2 bases from J; junction bases left unmatched: 6. Germline values: CDR1 SGHRS, CDR2 YFSETQ. CDR3 size: 15 residues. CDR3 region: CASSRDRGPTDTQYF. The DNA of the CDR3 is TGCGCCAGCAGCCGAGACAGGGGTCCCACAGATACGCAGTATTTT.

The gene calls are TRBV28 and TRBJ2-5; TRBD2 matches 13 bases. The CDR3 is 18 residues long. Germline CDR1 reads MDHEN; CDR2 reads SYDVKM. V lost 7 bases, J lost 3 bases, and 14 bases stayed unmatched. CDR3 nucleotides: TGTGCCAGCATGGATTGGACTAGCGGGAGAAGGAGGGAAGAGACCCAGTACTTC. Translation: CASMDWTSGRRREETQYF.